One and the same sample provided the 5 T cell receptor beta chains below, sequenced in a study of cytomegalovirus exposure and HLA in healthy donors. Amplification used 60 Vbeta primers and 13 Jbeta primers. TCRdb's table, derived via immunoSEQ multiplex PCR, lists solely in-frame clones and lacks some. Of 90,000 to 110,000 clones listed, about 15% are singletons. The sequenced sample consisted of PBMCs. Receptors originate from a female donor in good health and CMV-seronegative.

This clone was found a few times. The chain links TRBV5-1 to TRBJ2-5, with 9 bases matching TRBD1. In germline, CDR1 is SGHRS, CDR2 YFSETQ. V gave up 6 bases and J gave up 4 bases; unmatched junction bases: 16. This CDR3 has 17 residues. The CDR3 is CASTPFGQGRVIETQYF. In DNA, the CDR3 is TGCGCCAGCACCCCCTTTGGACAGGGGAGAGTTATAGAGACCCAGTACTTC.

The V and J genes are TRBV7-2 and TRBJ2-7, with 10 bases matching TRBD1. The J segment lost 3 bases and the V segment lost 5 bases, leaving 4 bases of the junction unmatched. CDR3 length equals 14 residues. The germline gives CDR1 SGHTA, CDR2 FQGNSA. The CDR3 sequence: CASSEGQGLYEQYF. In DNA form, the CDR3 reads TGTGCCAGCAGCGAGGGACAGGGGCTCTACGAGCAGTACTTC.

This chain joins TRBV5-4 and TRBJ2-3, with TRBD2 matching 7 bases. V was pared by 1 base and J by 6 bases, with 20 bases of the junction left unmatched. The germline V gene encodes CDR1 SGHNT and CDR2 YYREEE (reference sequence). The CDR3 length is 19 residues. CDR3 sequence reads: CASSLWSTSEGYGGDTQYF. The CDR3 DNA sequence: TGTGCCAGCAGCTTGTGGAGTACTAGCGAGGGATACGGGGGGGATACGCAGTATTTT.

This clone was detected only a few times. The V gene is TRBV4-1, the J gene TRBJ2-1; D call uncertain. The CDR3 is 18 residues long. The germline V and J ends were trimmed by 1 base and 4 bases, with 20 bases remaining between them. CDR1 MGHRA and CDR2 YSYEKL come from the germline V gene. The DNA for the CDR3 is TGCGCCAGCAGCCAAGCCCCCCAACTATTAGCCAAATACAATGAGCAGTTCTTC. The encoded protein is CASSQAPQLLAKYNEQFF.

This clone came up a few times. The chain combines TRBV10-2 with TRBJ1-2, with 8 bases fitting TRBD1. The J segment lost 4 bases and the V segment lost 3 bases, leaving 7 bases of the junction unmatched. Germline CDR1 WSHSY, CDR2 SAAADI. This CDR3 region has 15 residues. The CDR3 sequence is CASSEAGGAGYGYTF. The CDR3 DNA reads as TGCGCCAGCAGTGAAGCAGGGGGCGCCGGCTATGGCTACACCTTC.